This TCR beta chain emerged from a study of T-cell reconstitution after alpha-beta-depleted transplantation in children. In germline, CDR1 is SGHTA, CDR2 FQGNSA. The CDR3 length is 14 residues. V trimming: 5 bases; J trimming: 2 bases; junction bases outside the gene matches: 6. As it was prepared, the TCRbeta library received unique molecular identifiers. TCRdb called the PCR reads again in MiXCR, with one record for every CDR3 protein. The repertoire has around 700,000 distinct CDR3 sequences, 10% to 15% of them found once; the top ten carry roughly 0.77%. General observations from the study: Among T cells one year after transplant, newly produced cells accounted for most counts and diversity. Where some patients showed high TCRbeta diversity at day 60, it came from recipient T cells and thymic progenitors that had survived. About two months after transplant, alpha-beta T cells reportedly came from several hundred expanded graft clones.

At least ten counts were recorded for this clonotype. The antigen is not known. The origin of this receptor is a girl aged 2-10 years with congenital amegakaryocytic thrombocytopenia, due to receive a stem cell transplant. The chain employs TRBV7-2 and TRBJ2-7; 7 nucleotides match TRBD2. Material: PBMCs, obtained before TCRalphabeta/CD19-depleted stem cell transplant. The CDR3 DNA reads TGTGCCAGCAGCCCTGGGGGGGGGACCTACGAGCAGTACTTC. Translation gives CASSPGGGTYEQYF. Variable domain in full (rest from reference TRBV7-2 and TRBJ2-7): GAGVSQSPSNKVTEKGKDVELRCDPISGHTALYWYRQSLGQGLEFLIYFQGNSAPDKSGLPSDRFSAERTGGSVSTLTIQRTQQEDSAVYLCASSPGGGTYEQYFGPGTRLTVT.